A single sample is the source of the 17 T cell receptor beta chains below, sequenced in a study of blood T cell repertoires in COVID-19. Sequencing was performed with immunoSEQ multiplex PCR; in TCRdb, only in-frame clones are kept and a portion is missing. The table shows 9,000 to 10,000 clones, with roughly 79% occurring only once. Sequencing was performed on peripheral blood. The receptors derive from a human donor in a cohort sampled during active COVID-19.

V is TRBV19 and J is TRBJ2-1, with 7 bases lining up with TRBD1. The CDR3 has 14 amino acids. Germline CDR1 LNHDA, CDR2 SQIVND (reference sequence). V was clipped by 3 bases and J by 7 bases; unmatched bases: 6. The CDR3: CASSMGQSGNEQFF. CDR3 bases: TGTGCCAGTAGTATGGGACAGTCGGGGAATGAGCAGTTCTTC. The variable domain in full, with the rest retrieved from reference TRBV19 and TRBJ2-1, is DGGITQSPKYLFRKEGQNVTLSCEQNLNHDAMYWYRQDPGQGLRLIYYSQIVNDFQKGDIAEGYSVSREKKESFPLTVTSAQKNPTAFYLCASSMGQSGNEQFFGPGTRLTVL.

In DNA, the CDR3 is TGTGCCAGCAGTTACGACACCATGATTAATTCACCCCTCCACTTT. It specifies CASSYDTMINSPLHF. The genes are TRBV6-5 and TRBJ1-6, with D hard to call. Trimming took off 2 bases at V and 6 bases at J, with 11 bases between the two ends. CDR1 and CDR2 (germline): MNHEY, SVGAGI. The CDR3 runs 15 residues.

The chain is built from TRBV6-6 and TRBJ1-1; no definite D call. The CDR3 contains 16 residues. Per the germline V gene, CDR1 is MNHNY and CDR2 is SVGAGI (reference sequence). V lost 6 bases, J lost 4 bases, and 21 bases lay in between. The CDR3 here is CASSPEWGVAGTEAFF. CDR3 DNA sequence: TGTGCCAGCAGCCCCGAGTGGGGAGTTGCCGGCACTGAAGCTTTCTTT.

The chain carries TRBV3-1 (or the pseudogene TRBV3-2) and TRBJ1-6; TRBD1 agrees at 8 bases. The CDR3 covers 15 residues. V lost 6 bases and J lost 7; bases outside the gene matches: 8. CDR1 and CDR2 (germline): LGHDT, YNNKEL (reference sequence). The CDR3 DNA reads TGTGCCAGCAGTTCCAGGGGGCGCGGGAATTCACCCCTCCACTTT. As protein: CASSSRGRGNSPLHF.

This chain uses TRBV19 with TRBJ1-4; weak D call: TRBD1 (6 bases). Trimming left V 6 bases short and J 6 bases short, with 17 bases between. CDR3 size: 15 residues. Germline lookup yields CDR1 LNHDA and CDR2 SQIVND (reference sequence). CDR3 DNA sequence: TGTGCCAGTAGCACAGGGATTTTGTTGGATGAAAAACTGTTTTTT. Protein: CASSTGILLDEKLFF.

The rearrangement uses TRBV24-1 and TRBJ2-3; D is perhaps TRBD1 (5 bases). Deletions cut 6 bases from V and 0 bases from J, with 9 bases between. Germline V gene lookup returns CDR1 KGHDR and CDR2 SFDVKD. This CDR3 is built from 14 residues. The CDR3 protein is CATSRQQSTDTQYF. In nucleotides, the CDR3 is TGTGCCACCAGTCGACAGCAAAGCACAGATACGCAGTATTTT.

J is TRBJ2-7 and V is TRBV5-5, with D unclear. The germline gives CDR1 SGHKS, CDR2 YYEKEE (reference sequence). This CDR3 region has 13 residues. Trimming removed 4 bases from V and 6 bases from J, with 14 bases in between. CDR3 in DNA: TGTGCCAGCAGCCGAAACGATGGCGGCGAGCAGTACTTC. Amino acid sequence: CASSRNDGGEQYF.

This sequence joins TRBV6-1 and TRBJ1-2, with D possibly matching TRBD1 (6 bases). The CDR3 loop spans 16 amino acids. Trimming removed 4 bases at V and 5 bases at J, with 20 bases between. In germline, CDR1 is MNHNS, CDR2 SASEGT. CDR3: CASSGSRLDSSYGYTF. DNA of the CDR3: TGTGCCAGCAGTGGATCCCGGTTGGACAGCTCATATGGCTACACCTTC.

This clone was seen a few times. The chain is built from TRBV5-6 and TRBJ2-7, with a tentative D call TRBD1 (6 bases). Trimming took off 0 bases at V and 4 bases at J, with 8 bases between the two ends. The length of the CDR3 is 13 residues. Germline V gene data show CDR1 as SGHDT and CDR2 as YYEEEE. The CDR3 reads CASSLAGVYEQYF. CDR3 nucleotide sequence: TGTGCCAGCAGCTTGGCAGGGGTATACGAGCAGTACTTC.

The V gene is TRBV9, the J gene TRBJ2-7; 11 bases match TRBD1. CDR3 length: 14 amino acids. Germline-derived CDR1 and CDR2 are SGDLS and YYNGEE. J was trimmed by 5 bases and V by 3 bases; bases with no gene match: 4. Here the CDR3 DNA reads TGTGCCAGCAGCGGAGGGGACAGGGGGAACGAGCAGTACTTC. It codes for CASSGGDRGNEQYF.

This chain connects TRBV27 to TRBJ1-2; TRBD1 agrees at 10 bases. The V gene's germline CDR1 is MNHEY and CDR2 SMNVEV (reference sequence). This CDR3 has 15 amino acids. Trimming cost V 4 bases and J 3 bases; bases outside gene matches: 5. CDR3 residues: CASSSSDRGYYGYTF. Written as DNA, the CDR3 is TGTGCCAGCAGTTCCTCGGACAGGGGGTACTATGGCTACACCTTC.

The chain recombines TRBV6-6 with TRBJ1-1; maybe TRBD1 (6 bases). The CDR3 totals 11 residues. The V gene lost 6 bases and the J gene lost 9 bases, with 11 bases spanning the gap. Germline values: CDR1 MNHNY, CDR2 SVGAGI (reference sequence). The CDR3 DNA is TGTGCCAGCAGACTCGACAGGAAAGCTTTCTTT. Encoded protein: CASRLDRKAFF.

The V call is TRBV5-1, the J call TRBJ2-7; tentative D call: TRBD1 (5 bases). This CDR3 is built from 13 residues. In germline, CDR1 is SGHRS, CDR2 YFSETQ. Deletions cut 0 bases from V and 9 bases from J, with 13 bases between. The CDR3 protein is CASSLAGAPLQYF. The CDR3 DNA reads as TGCGCCAGCAGCTTGGCTGGGGCCCCCTTGCAGTACTTC.

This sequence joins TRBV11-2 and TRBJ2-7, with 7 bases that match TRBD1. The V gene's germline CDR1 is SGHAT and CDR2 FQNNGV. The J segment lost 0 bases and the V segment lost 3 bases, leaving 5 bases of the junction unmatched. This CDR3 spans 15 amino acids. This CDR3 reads CASSFADRSSYEQYF. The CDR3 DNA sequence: TGTGCCAGCAGCTTCGCGGACAGGTCCTCCTACGAGCAGTACTTC.

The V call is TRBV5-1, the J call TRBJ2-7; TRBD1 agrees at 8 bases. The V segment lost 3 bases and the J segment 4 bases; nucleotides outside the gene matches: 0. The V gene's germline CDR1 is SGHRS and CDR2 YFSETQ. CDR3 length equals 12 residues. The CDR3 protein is CASSWTGYEQYF. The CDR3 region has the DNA TGCGCCAGCAGCTGGACAGGGTACGAGCAGTACTTC.

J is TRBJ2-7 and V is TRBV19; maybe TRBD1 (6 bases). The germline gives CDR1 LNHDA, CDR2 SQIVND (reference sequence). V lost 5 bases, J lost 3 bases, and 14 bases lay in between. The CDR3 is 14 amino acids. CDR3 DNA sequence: TGTGCCAGTAGTTCTCCAGGGACAAACTACGAGCAGTACTTC. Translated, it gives CASSSPGTNYEQYF.

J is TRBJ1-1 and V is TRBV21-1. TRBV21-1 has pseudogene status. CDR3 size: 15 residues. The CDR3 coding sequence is TGTGCCAGCAGCCGACGGAGAGGGCTGGACACTGAAGCTTTCTTT. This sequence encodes CASSRRRGLDTEAFF.